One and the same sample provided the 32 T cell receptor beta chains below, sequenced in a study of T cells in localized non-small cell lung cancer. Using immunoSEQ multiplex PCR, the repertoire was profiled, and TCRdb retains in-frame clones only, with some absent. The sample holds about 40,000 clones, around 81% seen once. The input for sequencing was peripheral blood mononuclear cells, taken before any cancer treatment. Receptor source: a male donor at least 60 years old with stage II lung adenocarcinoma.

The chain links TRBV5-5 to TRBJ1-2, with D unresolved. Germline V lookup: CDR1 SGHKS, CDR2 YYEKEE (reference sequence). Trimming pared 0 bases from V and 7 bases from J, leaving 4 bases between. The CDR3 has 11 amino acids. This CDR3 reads CASSLDVGYTF. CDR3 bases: TGTGCCAGCAGCTTGGACGTTGGCTACACCTTC.

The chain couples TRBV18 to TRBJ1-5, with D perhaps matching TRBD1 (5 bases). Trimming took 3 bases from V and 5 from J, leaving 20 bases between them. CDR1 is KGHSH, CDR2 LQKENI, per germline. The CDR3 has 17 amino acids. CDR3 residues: CASSPSNQGTGDQPQHF. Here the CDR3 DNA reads TGTGCCAGCTCACCCTCAAATCAGGGTACGGGTGATCAGCCCCAGCATTTT.

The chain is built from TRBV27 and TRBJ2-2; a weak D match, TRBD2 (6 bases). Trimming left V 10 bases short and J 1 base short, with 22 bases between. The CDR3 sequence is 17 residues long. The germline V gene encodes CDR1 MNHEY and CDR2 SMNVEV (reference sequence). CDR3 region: CATSESSGRLNTGELFF. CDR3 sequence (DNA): TGTGCCACTTCCGAGAGTAGCGGACGGCTGAACACCGGGGAGCTGTTTTTT.

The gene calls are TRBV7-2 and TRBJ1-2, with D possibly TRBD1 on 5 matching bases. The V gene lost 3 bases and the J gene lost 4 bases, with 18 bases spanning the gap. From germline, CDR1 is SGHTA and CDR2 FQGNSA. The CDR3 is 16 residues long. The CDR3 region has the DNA TGTGCCAGCAGCTTGTACATCGGGGGGTTGCCCTATGGCTACACCTTC. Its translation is CASSLYIGGLPYGYTF.

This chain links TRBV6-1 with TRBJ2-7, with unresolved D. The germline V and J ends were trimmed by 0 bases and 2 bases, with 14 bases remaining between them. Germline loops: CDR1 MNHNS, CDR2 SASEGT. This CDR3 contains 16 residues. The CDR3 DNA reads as TGTGCCAGCAGTGAAGCCTGGGGATCCCCTACCTACGAGCAGTACTTC. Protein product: CASSEAWGSPTYEQYF.

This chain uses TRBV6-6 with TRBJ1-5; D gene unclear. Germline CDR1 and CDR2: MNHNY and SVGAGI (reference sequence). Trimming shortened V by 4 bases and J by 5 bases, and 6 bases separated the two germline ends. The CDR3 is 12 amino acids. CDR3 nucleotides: TGTGCCAGCAGTTGGGAGGATCAGCCCCAGCATTTT. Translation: CASSWEDQPQHF.

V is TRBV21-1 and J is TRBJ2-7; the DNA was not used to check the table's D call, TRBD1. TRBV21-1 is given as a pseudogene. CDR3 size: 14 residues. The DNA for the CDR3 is TGTGCCAGCAGATCGGGGACAGGGGCCTACGAGCAGTACTTC. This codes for CASRSGTGAYEQYF.

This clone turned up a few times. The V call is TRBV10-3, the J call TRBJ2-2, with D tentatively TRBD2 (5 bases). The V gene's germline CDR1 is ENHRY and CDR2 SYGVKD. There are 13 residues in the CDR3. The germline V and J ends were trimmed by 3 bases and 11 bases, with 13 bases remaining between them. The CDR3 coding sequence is TGTGCCATCAGTGAAGGATTGGGGAGAGAGCTGTTTTTT. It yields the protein CAISEGLGRELFF.

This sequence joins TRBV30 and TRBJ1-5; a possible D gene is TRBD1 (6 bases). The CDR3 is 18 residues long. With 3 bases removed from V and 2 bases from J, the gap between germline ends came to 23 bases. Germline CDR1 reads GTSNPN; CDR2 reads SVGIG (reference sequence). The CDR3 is CAWSKPSNTGSGNQPQHF. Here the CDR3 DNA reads TGTGCCTGGAGCAAGCCTTCAAACACAGGGTCGGGCAATCAGCCCCAGCATTTT.

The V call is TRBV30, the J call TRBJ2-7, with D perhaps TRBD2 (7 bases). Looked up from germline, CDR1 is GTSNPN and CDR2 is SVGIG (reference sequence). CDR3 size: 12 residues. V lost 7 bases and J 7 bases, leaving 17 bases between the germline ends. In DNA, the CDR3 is TGTGCCTTGGGGGGGGGCCCCGGGGAGCAGTACTTC. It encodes CALGGGPGEQYF.

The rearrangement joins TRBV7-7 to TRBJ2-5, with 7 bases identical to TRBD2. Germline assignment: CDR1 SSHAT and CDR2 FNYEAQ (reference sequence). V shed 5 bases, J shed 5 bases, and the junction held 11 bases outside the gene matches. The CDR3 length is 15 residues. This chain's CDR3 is CASSARTGEGETQYF. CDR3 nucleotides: TGTGCCAGCAGCGCCCGGACTGGGGAGGGTGAGACCCAGTACTTC.

CDR3 sequence (DNA): TGTGCCAGCAGCTTGCAGGGCAGAAGCACAGATACGCAGTATTTT. Encoded protein: CASSLQGRSTDTQYF. The V and J genes are TRBV7-3 and TRBJ2-3; D perhaps matches TRBD1 (5 bases). CDR3 length equals 15 residues. The V gene lost 3 bases and the J gene lost 0 bases, with 10 bases spanning the gap. Germline V CDR1 and CDR2: SGHTA, FQGTGA.

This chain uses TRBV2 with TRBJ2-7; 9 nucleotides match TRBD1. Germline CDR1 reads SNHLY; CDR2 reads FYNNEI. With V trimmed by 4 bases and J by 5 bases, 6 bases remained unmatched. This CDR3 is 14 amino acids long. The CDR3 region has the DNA TGTGCCAGCAGTGCACAGGGGGCGCAAAACGAGCAGTACTTC. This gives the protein CASSAQGAQNEQYF.

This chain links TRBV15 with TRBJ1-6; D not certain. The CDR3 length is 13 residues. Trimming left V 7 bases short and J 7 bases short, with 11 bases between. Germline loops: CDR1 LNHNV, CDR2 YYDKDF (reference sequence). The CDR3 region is CATTRGINSPLHF. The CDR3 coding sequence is TGTGCCACCACGCGGGGTATAAATTCACCCCTCCACTTT.

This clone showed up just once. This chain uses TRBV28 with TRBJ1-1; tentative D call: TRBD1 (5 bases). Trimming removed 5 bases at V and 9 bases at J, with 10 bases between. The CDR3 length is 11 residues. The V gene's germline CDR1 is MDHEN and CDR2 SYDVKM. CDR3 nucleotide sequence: TGTGCCAGCAGTCGGGACTTTAAAGCTTTCTTT. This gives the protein CASSRDFKAFF.

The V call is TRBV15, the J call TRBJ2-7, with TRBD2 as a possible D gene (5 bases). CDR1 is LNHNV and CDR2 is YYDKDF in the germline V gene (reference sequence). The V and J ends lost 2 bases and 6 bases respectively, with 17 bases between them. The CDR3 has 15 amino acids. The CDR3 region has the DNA TGTGCCACCAGCAGATCTCTTGTCGGGGTGCGCGAGCAGTACTTC. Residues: CATSRSLVGVREQYF.

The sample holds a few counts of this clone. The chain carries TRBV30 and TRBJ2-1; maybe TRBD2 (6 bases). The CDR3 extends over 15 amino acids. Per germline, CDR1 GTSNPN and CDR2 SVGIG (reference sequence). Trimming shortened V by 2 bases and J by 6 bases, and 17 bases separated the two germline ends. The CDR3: CAWSRLVTPGNEQFF. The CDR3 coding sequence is TGTGCCTGGAGTCGACTAGTTACCCCAGGCAATGAGCAGTTCTTC.

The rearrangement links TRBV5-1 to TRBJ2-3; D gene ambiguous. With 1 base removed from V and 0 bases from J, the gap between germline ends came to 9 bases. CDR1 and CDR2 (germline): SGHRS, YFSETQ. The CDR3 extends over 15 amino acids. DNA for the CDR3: TGCGCCAGCAGCTTGTCCTTATCTAGCACAGATACGCAGTATTTT. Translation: CASSLSLSSTDTQYF.

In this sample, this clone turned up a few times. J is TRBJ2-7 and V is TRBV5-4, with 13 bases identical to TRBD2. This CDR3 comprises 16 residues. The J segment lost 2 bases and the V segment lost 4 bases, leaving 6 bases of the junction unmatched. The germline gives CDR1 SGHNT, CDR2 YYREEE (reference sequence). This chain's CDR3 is CASSPAGTSGTYEQYF. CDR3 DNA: TGTGCCAGCAGCCCCGCCGGGACTAGCGGGACCTACGAGCAGTACTTC.

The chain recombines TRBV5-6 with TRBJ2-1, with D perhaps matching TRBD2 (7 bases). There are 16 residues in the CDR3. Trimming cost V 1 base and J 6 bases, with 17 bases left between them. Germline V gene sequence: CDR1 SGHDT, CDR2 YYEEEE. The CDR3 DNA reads TGTGCCAGCAGCTTGACGCGGGGGCTGATCGGCAATGAGCAGTTCTTC. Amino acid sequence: CASSLTRGLIGNEQFF.

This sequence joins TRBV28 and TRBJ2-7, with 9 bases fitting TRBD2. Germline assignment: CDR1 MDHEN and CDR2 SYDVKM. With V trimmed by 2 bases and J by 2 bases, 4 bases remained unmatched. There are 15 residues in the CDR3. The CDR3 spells CASSLRVAGAYEQYF. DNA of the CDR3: TGTGCCAGCAGTTTAAGGGTAGCGGGGGCCTACGAGCAGTACTTC.

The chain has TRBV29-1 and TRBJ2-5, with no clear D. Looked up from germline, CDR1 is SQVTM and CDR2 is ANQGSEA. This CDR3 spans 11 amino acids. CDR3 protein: CANRRTRTQYF. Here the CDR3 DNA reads TGCGCCAACCGCCGGACGCGGACCCAGTACTTC.

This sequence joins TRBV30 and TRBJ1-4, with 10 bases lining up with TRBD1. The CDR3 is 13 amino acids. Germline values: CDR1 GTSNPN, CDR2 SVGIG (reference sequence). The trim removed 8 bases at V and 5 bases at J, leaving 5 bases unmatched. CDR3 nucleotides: TGTGCCAGACGACAGGGGGCGAATGAAAAACTGTTTTTT. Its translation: CARRQGANEKLFF.

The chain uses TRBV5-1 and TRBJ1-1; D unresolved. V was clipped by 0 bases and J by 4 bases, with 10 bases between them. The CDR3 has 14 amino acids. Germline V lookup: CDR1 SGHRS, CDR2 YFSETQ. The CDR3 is CASSLEAPTTEAFF. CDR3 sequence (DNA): TGCGCCAGCAGCTTGGAAGCCCCGACCACTGAAGCTTTCTTT.

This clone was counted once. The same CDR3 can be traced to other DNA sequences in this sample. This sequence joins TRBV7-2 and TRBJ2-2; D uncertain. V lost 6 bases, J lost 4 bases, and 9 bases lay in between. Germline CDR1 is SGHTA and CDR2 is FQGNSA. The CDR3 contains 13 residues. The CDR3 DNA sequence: TGTGCCAGCAGACGTATCGGCACCGGGGAGCTGTTTTTT. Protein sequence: CASRRIGTGELFF.

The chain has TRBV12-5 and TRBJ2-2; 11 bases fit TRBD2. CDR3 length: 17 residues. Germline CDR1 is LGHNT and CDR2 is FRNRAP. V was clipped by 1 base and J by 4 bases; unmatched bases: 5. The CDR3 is CASGLGLAGGPTGELFF. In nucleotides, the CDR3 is TGTGCTAGTGGTTTGGGATTAGCGGGAGGGCCCACCGGGGAGCTGTTTTTT.

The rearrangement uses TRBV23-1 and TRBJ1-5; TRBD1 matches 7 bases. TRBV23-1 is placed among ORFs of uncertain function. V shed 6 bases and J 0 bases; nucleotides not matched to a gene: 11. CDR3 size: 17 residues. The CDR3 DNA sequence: TGCGCCAGCAGACCCTCACAGGGGATCTATAGCAATCAGCCCCAGCATTTT. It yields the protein CASRPSQGIYSNQPQHF.

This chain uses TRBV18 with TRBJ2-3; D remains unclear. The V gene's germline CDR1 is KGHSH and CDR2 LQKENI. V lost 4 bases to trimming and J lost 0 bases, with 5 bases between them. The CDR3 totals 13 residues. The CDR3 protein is CASSRQSTDTQYF. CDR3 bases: TGTGCCAGCTCACGGCAAAGCACAGATACGCAGTATTTT.

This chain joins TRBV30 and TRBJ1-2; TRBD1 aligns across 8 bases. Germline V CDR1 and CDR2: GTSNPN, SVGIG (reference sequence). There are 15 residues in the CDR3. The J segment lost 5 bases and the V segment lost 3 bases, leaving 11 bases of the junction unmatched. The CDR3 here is CAWRSRDRPAYGYTF. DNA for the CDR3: TGTGCCTGGAGGAGCCGGGACAGGCCGGCGTATGGCTACACCTTC.

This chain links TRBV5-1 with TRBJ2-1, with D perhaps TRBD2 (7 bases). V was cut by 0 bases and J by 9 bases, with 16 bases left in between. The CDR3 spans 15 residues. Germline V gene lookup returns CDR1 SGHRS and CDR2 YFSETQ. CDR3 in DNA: TGCGCCAGCAGCTTGGGCGGGAGTGGGGGCGCTGAGCAGTTCTTC. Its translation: CASSLGGSGGAEQFF.

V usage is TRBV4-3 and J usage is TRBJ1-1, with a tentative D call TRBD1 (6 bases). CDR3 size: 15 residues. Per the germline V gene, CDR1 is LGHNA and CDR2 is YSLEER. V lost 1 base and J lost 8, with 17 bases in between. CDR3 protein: CASSQGGHIAWEAFF. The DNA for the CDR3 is TGCGCCAGCAGCCAAGGGGGACATATAGCTTGGGAAGCTTTCTTT.

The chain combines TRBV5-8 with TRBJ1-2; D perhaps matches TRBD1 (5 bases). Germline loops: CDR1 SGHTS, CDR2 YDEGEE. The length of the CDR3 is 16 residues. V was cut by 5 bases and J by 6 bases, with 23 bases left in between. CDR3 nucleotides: TGTGCCAGCAGTGTAAAAGGCGTACTGCGGGGGAATGGCTACACCTTC. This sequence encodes CASSVKGVLRGNGYTF.